This entry lists 3 T cell receptor beta chains sequenced from one sample in a study of T cell responses to AZD1222 COVID-19 vaccine. The method was immunoSEQ multiplex PCR; TCRdb's version includes in-frame clones alone and lacks a portion of them. The profile shows about 140,000 clones, more than 75% of them singletons. This specimen was peripheral blood, taken 28 days after the second AZD1222 dose. These receptors all stem from an adult who received the AZD1222 COVID-19 vaccine.

Worth noting for this clone: One end of the junction varies from germline; a read error may be responsible. This chain links TRBV6-6 with TRBJ1-2; TRBD1 matches 7 bases. The CDR3 totals 11 residues. Per germline, CDR1 MNHNY and CDR2 SVGAGI (reference sequence). Here the CDR3 reads CASSYPDRALF. The DNA for the CDR3 is TGTGCCAGCAGTTACCCTGACAGGGCTTTGTTC.

The CDR3 DNA follows: TGTGCCAGCAGTTCGACGGGGGCAATACCGTTAAATTCACCCCTCCACTTT. Translated, it gives CASSSTGAIPLNSPLHF. The gene calls are TRBV27 and TRBJ1-6, with TRBD1 as a possible D gene (6 bases). This CDR3 has 17 residues. Germline values: CDR1 MNHEY, CDR2 SMNVEV (reference sequence). Trimming took 4 bases from V and 7 from J, leaving 20 bases between them.

J is TRBJ2-5 and V is TRBV2; D uncertain. The length of the CDR3 is 12 residues. V dropped 2 bases and J dropped 3 bases, with 4 bases sitting between them. CDR1 is SNHLY, CDR2 FYNNEI, per germline. As DNA, the CDR3 is TGTGCCAGCAGTGAAATCGAAGAGACCCAGTACTTC. It is translated as CASSEIEETQYF.